The sequence of this T cell receptor beta chain was determined in a study of immune evolution from preneoplasia to lung adenocarcinoma. Across the whole study: HLA loss of heterozygosity: less than 9% AIS, more than 14% MIA, roughly 35% ADC, none AAH. Regarding the study as a whole: Later-stage lesions appeared to have more T cells, more diversity, less clonality.

Between the mid-2010s and the late 2010s, patients underwent resection in Japan or China. The germline gives CDR1 SGHTA, CDR2 FQGNSA. Unmatched junction bases numbered 11, after V lost 0 bases and J lost 9 bases. This CDR3 region has 17 residues. Turning to this clone: Its antigen remains unknown.

TCRdb's copy holds only in-frame clones and misses some; the assay was immunoSEQ multiplex PCR. This sample has roughly 40,000 clones, with around 85% found just once. The sequence derives from a person between 55 and 70 years old with lung adenocarcinoma. Sequenced material: FFPE invasive lung adenocarcinoma tissue. This chain joins TRBV7-2 and TRBJ2-1, with 10 bases fitting TRBD2. The CDR3 coding sequence is TGTGCCAGCAGCTTAGCTCAGCGGGAGGGCCGGCGTGGTGAGCAGTTCTTC. Protein: CASSLAQREGRRGEQFF.